This T cell receptor beta chain was sequenced in a study of shared clonotypes between healthy human individuals. Trimming took 5 bases from V and 7 from J, leaving 18 bases between them. The CDR3 has 15 residues. Germline-derived CDR1 and CDR2 are MNHEY and SMNVEV (reference sequence). TCRdb keeps only in-frame clones here, not all; method: immunoSEQ multiplex PCR. The data hold 2 million to 2.5 million clones, with 85% to 95% observed a single time. This sequence was found in a man between 18 and 29 years old in good health. Some clones in this sample may be carry-over from other donors' samples. The sequenced material came from naive CD4+ T cells from PBMCs. The subset denotes: CD45RA+ positively selected. The chain carries TRBV27 and TRBJ2-1; a possible D gene is TRBD1 (6 bases). The CDR3 bases are TGTGCCAGCAGTGTAAAACAGGGATTGAAAAATGAGCAGTTCTTC. The encoded protein is CASSVKQGLKNEQFF.